This TCR beta chain was recovered during a study of CD8 T cells in Susac syndrome. Germline CDR1 SGHRS, CDR2 YFSETQ. The CDR3 spans 15 residues. J gave up 4 bases and V 4 bases, and 9 bases lay outside the gene matches. RNA amounts of 0.5 to 1 ug underwent reverse transcription with random hexamers. TCRdb re-derived calls from the immunoSEQ multiplex PCR reads in MiXCR, one entry per CDR3 protein. The sample contains 150,000 to 200,000 distinct CDR3 sequences, about 94% of which appear only once. The chain combines TRBV5-1 with TRBJ1-1, with TRBD1 matching 8 bases. This receptor was taken from a human donor in good health. Input material: CD4+ T cells from PBMCs. CDR3 sequence reads: CASSASTGGGTEAFF. The CDR3, as DNA: TGCGCCAGCAGCGCCTCTACAGGGGGGGGCACTGAAGCTTTCTTT.